The TCR beta chain described here comes from a study of blood T cell repertoires in COVID-19. For the study at large: Italy, Spain and the United States were the sources of the convalescent and acute COVID-19 samples. The analysed material was cDNA or gDNA that came from T cells, B-cell-depleted T cells, or PBMCs.

CDR3 length: 12 amino acids. Germline values: CDR1 LNHDA, CDR2 SQIVND (reference sequence). V gave up 4 bases and J gave up 7 bases, with 8 bases separating them. Per the authors' pipeline: Estimates of nucleated cell counts were drawn from the amplification of reference gene primers. Using immunoSEQ multiplex PCR, the repertoire was profiled, and TCRdb retains in-frame clones only, with some absent. D and trimming were read from the DNA, whereas the V and J calls and clone size are those reported in that table. Found here are about 160,000 clones, 90% to 95% of them singletons; the top ten hold 0.45% to 0.65%.

V usage is TRBV19 and J usage is TRBJ2-4; maybe TRBD1 (7 bases). The clonotype was recovered from a man aged 50 or older with acute or convalescent COVID-19. Sequencing was carried out using peripheral blood. The CDR3 DNA reads TGTGCCAGTAGTACAGGGGGGAACATTCAGTACTTC. Translating it yields CASSTGGNIQYF.